One sample yielded the 9 T cell receptor beta chains listed below, sequenced in a study of cytomegalovirus exposure and HLA in healthy donors. This PCR relied on a set of 60 Vbeta primers and 13 Jbeta primers. Sequencing was performed with immunoSEQ multiplex PCR; in TCRdb, only in-frame clones are kept and a portion is missing. The table lists 77,000 or so clones. The sequenced sample consisted of PBMCs. The receptors were sampled from a man aged 25 to 45 in good health and CMV-seronegative.

CDR3 amino acids: CASSELLPYNSPLHF. The DNA for the CDR3 is TGTGCCAGCAGCGAACTCCTGCCCTATAATTCACCCCTCCACTTT. The rearrangement links TRBV6-5 to TRBJ1-6; D is ambiguous. Germline CDR1 is MNHEY and CDR2 is SVGAGI. This CDR3 is 15 amino acids long. Between the trimmed V and J ends, which lost 6 bases and 2 bases, there was a span of 11 bases.

This chain joins TRBV18 and TRBJ2-5; no definite D call. Germline CDR1 reads KGHSH; CDR2 reads LQKENI. CDR3 length: 12 amino acids. V was shortened by 0 bases and J by 5 bases, with 4 bases between the two germline ends. The CDR3 bases are TGTGCCAGCTCACCACCCGGGGAGACCCAGTACTTC. Translation gives CASSPPGETQYF. Complete variable domain (other parts from reference TRBV18 and TRBJ2-5): NAGVMQNPRHLVRRRGQEARLRCSPMKGHSHVYWYRQLPEEGLKFMVYLQKENIIDESGMPKERFSAEFPKEGPSILRIQQVVRGDSAAYFCASSPPGETQYFGPGTRLLVL.

The chain couples TRBV6-5 to TRBJ1-2; 7 bases agree with TRBD1. The CDR3 is 15 amino acids. From germline, CDR1 is MNHEY and CDR2 SVGAGI. The ends lost 0 bases at V and 4 bases at J; junction bases unmatched: 5. CDR3 sequence reads: CASSYSRGLGYGYTF. CDR3 DNA: TGTGCCAGCAGTTACTCGAGGGGGCTGGGCTATGGCTACACCTTC.

The chain carries TRBV2 and TRBJ1-1; D might be TRBD1 (5 bases). This CDR3 comprises 12 residues. With 6 bases removed from V and 3 bases from J, the gap between germline ends came to 8 bases. Germline V lookup: CDR1 SNHLY, CDR2 FYNNEI. The CDR3 loop reads CASRAGYTEAFF. The DNA for the CDR3 is TGTGCCAGCAGGGCAGGGTACACTGAAGCTTTCTTT.

The chain combines TRBV5-6 with TRBJ2-1; 9 bases map to TRBD2. The CDR3 contains 14 residues. Germline V CDR1 and CDR2: SGHDT, YYEEEE. V shed 2 bases, J shed 8 bases, and the junction held 5 bases outside the gene matches. The CDR3 reads CASSLGGRAYEQFF. Here the CDR3 DNA reads TGTGCCAGCAGCTTAGGCGGGAGGGCGTATGAGCAGTTCTTC.

The chain recombines TRBV5-4 with TRBJ2-2; TRBD1 matches at 7 bases. Trimming removed 1 base from V and 3 bases from J; junction bases left unmatched: 3. The CDR3 is made up of 15 amino acids. Looked up from germline, CDR1 is SGHNT and CDR2 is YYREEE (reference sequence). The CDR3 sequence: CASSLRQGDTGELFF. The DNA for the CDR3 is TGTGCCAGCAGCTTGAGGCAGGGGGACACCGGGGAGCTGTTTTTT.

The genes are TRBV2 and TRBJ2-7; no clear D. This CDR3 is 11 amino acids long. Germline loops: CDR1 SNHLY, CDR2 FYNNEI. V was shortened by 7 bases and J by 2 bases, with 6 bases between the two germline ends. The CDR3 DNA follows: TGTGCCAGCACTGATACCTACGAGCAGTACTTC. It specifies CASTDTYEQYF. The whole variable domain, filled in from reference TRBV2 and TRBJ2-7, reads EPEVTQTPSHQVTQMGQEVILRCVPISNHLYFYWYRQILGQKVEFLVSFYNNEISEKSEIFDDQFSVERPDGSNFTLKIRSTKLEDSAMYFCASTDTYEQYFGPGTRLTVT.

The CDR3: CASSLSLGRIESYTF. The CDR3, as DNA: TGTGCCAGCAGTTTAAGTTTGGGCAGGATTGAAAGTTACACCTTC. The chain has TRBV27 and TRBJ1-2; D is ambiguous. Deletions cut 2 bases from V and 11 bases from J, with 21 bases between. Germline V gives CDR1 MNHEY, CDR2 SMNVEV (reference sequence). This CDR3 has 15 residues.

The chain is built from TRBV7-9 and TRBJ1-2, with 8 bases that match TRBD1. Trimming took 5 bases from V and 9 from J; bases not matched to a gene: 8. The CDR3 sequence is 13 residues long. Germline assignment: CDR1 SEHNR and CDR2 FQNEAQ (reference sequence). The CDR3 sequence: CASSPSGTGSYTF. CDR3 sequence (DNA): TGTGCCAGCAGCCCCTCCGGGACAGGAAGCTACACCTTC.